The rows below give T cell receptor beta chains drawn from one sample of a study of spatial heterogeneity in lung cancer. TCRdb recomputed calls from the 5' RACE reads with MiXCR, one row per CDR3 protein. The repertoire includes tens of thousands of distinct CDR3 sequences, roughly 12% of them detected once, and 3.5% to 5.5% sits in the top ten. Here the sequenced sample was PBMCs, taken at surgery. Receptor source: a male donor with early-stage non-small cell lung cancer. The CDR3 runs from the conserved cysteine through the conserved F or W. A D gene is named only where the DNA matches it firmly. Not all rows give a size; the values are once, few, many and, for expanded clones, a class.

>14|TRBD1|NA|TRBJ1-5|TRBV3-1
CASSLTGDRQPQHF
TGTGCCAGCAGCCTGACAGGGGATAGGCAGCCCCAGCATTTT
>12|NA|NA|TRBJ2-1|TRBV5-1
CASSFSYNEQFF
TGCGCCAGCAGCTTCTCATACAATGAGCAGTTCTTC
>12|NA|NA|TRBJ1-2|TRBV7-9
CASSLGHPGYTF
TGTGCCAGCAGCTTAGGCCACCCTGGCTACACCTTC
>13|NA|few|TRBJ2-7|TRBV6-5
CASSPGTIYEQYF
TGTGCCAGCAGCCCAGGCACCATCTACGAGCAGTACTTC
>15|TRBD1|many|TRBJ1-1|TRBV12-3/TRBV12-4
CASSSPGQGGTEAFF
TGTGCCAGCAGTTCGCCGGGACAGGGGGGGACTGAAGCTTTCTTT
>16|NA|few|TRBJ1-5|TRBV4-1
CASSPEEDIGNQPQHF
TGCGCCAGCAGCCCTGAAGAGGACATCGGGAATCAGCCCCAGCATTTT
>15|TRBD2|few|TRBJ2-5|TRBV5-1
CASTRTSGSSETQYF
TGCGCCAGCACAAGGACTAGCGGGAGTAGCGAGACCCAGTACTTC
>17|NA|NA|TRBJ1-1|TRBV7-9
CASSLATTERSNTEAFF
TGTGCCAGCAGCTTAGCGACAACCGAGCGATCCAACACTGAAGCTTTCTTT
>17|TRBD2|NA|TRBJ2-3|TRBV5-1
CASSPRAGGARTDTQYF
TGCGCCAGCAGCCCCCGTGCCGGGGGGGCGCGCACAGATACGCAGTATTTT
>14|NA|NA|TRBJ1-1|TRBV20-1
CSARIETGTTEAFF
TGCAGTGCTAGGATCGAAACAGGGACCACTGAAGCTTTCTTT
>15|NA|NA|TRBJ2-3|TRBV7-2
CASSLAGVRTDTQYF
TGTGCCAGCAGCTTAGCGGGGGTGAGGACAGATACGCAGTATTTT
>14|NA|NA|TRBJ2-3|TRBV19
CASSTGGSADTQYF
TGTGCCAGTAGCACTGGGGGGTCCGCAGATACGCAGTATTTT
>16|TRBD2|few|TRBJ2-1|TRBV12-3/TRBV12-4
CASTPERGSSYNEQFF
TGTGCCAGCACCCCCGAACGCGGGAGCTCCTACAATGAGCAGTTCTTC
>11|NA|NA|TRBJ2-7|TRBV30
CAWSVAHEQYF
TGTGCCTGGAGTGTTGCCCACGAGCAGTACTTC
>16|NA|few|TRBJ2-1|TRBV9
CASSGFSGSSYNEQFF
TGTGCCAGCAGCGGATTTAGCGGAAGCTCCTACAATGAGCAGTTCTTC
>15|TRBD2|NA|TRBJ2-3|TRBV5-5
CASSLKGGGPDTQYF
TGTGCCAGCAGCTTGAAAGGCGGGGGGCCAGATACGCAGTATTTT
>15|TRBD2|NA|TRBJ2-3|TRBV29-1
CSVARTSGGTDTQYF
TGCAGCGTCGCCCGGACTAGCGGGGGCACAGATACGCAGTATTTT
>13|NA|NA|TRBJ2-7|TRBV5-1
CASSLQGIYEQYF
TGCGCCAGCAGCTTGCAGGGAATCTACGAGCAGTACTTC
>16|TRBD1|many|TRBJ1-1|TRBV3-1
CASSPRQGGNSPEAFF
TGTGCCAGCAGCCCCAGACAGGGAGGGAATTCTCCTGAAGCTTTCTTT
>18|NA|NA|TRBJ2-7|TRBV4-1
CASSQAGKGRAFSYEQYF
TGCGCCAGCAGCCAAGCGGGGAAAGGGCGAGCTTTCTCCTACGAGCAGTACTTC
>13|NA|NA|TRBJ1-5|TRBV2
CASTTYLNQPQHF
TGTGCCAGCACGACATACCTTAATCAGCCCCAGCATTTT
>14|TRBD2|many|TRBJ2-1|TRBV5-1
CASRRVAGDNEQFF
TGCGCCAGCAGGCGAGTAGCGGGAGACAATGAGCAGTTCTTC
>14|NA|NA|TRBJ2-7|TRBV11-2
CASSPRDGNYEQYF
TGTGCCAGCAGCCCCCGGGACGGCAACTACGAGCAGTACTTC
>17|NA|few|TRBJ2-6|TRBV7-9
CASTPGTYLSGANVLTF
TGTGCCAGCACTCCTGGGACTTATCTCTCTGGGGCCAACGTCCTGACTTTC
>16|NA|few|TRBJ2-1|TRBV21-1
CASSKNRTGYYNEQFF
TGTGCCAGCAGCAAGAATCGTACGGGGTACTACAATGAGCAGTTCTTC
>18|TRBD2|few|TRBJ2-7|TRBV5-1
CASSRGLAGGPIRYEQYF
TGCGCCAGCAGCCGAGGACTAGCGGGGGGGCCTATCAGGTACGAGCAGTACTTC
>14|NA|many|TRBJ1-3|TRBV29-1
CSVGEASSGNTIYF
TGCAGCGTTGGGGAGGCCAGCTCTGGAAACACCATATATTTT
>11|NA|NA|TRBJ2-7|TRBV29-1
CSVGQLYEQYF
TGCAGCGTTGGACAGCTATACGAGCAGTACTTC
>14|NA|few|TRBJ1-1|TRBV7-3
CASSFGDRATEAFF
TGTGCCAGCAGCTTCGGTGATAGGGCAACTGAAGCTTTCTTT
>13|NA|NA|TRBJ2-1|TRBV6-5
CASGMVAYNEQFF
TGTGCCAGCGGCATGGTAGCGTACAATGAGCAGTTCTTC
>17|TRBD2|few|TRBJ2-1|TRBV5-4
CASSLTTSFTGGSEQFF
TGTGCCAGCAGCCTCACTACTTCTTTTACGGGGGGGAGTGAGCAGTTCTTC
>14|TRBD1|NA|TRBJ2-7|TRBV2
CASKGTVLPYEQYF
TGTGCCAGCAAGGGGACAGTCCTCCCCTACGAGCAGTACTTC
>14|NA|many|TRBJ2-1|TRBV7-3
CASSFRDHGSEQFF
TGTGCCAGCAGCTTCCGGGACCACGGCAGTGAGCAGTTCTTC
>14|TRBD1|NA|TRBJ2-4|TRBV6-5
CASSPPGQGGIQYF
TGTGCCAGCAGTCCCCCCGGACAGGGGGGCATTCAGTACTTC
>14|NA|few|TRBJ1-3|TRBV29-1
CSVESGDGGNTIYF
TGCAGCGTTGAATCCGGGGACGGTGGAAACACCATATATTTT
>13|TRBD2|few|TRBJ2-7|TRBV20-1
CSGTSGGSYEQYF
TGCAGTGGGACTAGCGGGGGCTCCTACGAGCAGTACTTC
>13|NA|NA|TRBJ2-1|TRBV5-6
CASSLAGYHEQFF
TGTGCCAGCAGCTTGGCGGGGTATCATGAGCAGTTCTTC
>16|NA|many|TRBJ2-5|TRBV29-1
CSVEEAGGRGAETQYF
TGCAGCGTTGAAGAAGCCGGCGGCAGGGGGGCAGAGACCCAGTACTTC
>14|NA|NA|TRBJ1-1|TRBV6-2/TRBV6-3
CASSYRSQPIEAFF
TGTGCCAGCAGTTACAGATCGCAGCCCATTGAAGCTTTCTTT